Listed below are T cell receptor beta chains from one sample, sequenced in a study of response to subunit inactivated influenza vaccine. Using its own MiXCR run on the RT-PCR reads, TCRdb lists one record per CDR3 protein. The sample has approximately 700,000 distinct CDR3 sequences; less than 20% are singletons. Sequenced material: PBMCs from blood, taken about 13 days after vaccination. Every receptor here comes from a man aged 45-65 years who received an inactivated influenza vaccine. The CDR3 runs from the conserved cysteine through the conserved F or W. Clone size is given for some rows only: seen once, a few or many times, or a class if the clone is expanded.

>TRBV7-2|TRBJ1-1|NA
CASSRDSINTEAFF
>TRBV7-9|TRBJ1-1|NA
CASSPEGLSRTEAFF
>TRBV20-1|TRBJ2-3|few
CSARKGIADTQYF
>TRBV24-1|TRBJ1-2|NA
CATSPGLNYGYTF
>TRBV7-9|TRBJ2-5|NA
CASSYRTAQETQYF
>TRBV5-1|TRBJ1-1|NA
CASSIGQNTEAFF
>TRBV11-2|TRBJ2-1|NA
CASSVAGTSAPEQFF
>TRBV7-2|TRBJ2-1|NA
CASSPVRGMSVEQFF
>TRBV19|TRBJ2-1|few
CASRTQSGTGGEQFF
>TRBV20-1|TRBJ2-5|few
CSAKKGGARETQYF
>TRBV6-4|TRBJ2-6|NA
CASRTLTGLRPGANVLTF
>TRBV28|TRBJ1-4|NA
CASSLGLRQEKLFF
>TRBV25-1|TRBJ2-2|NA
CASSEEAGGYTRELFF
>TRBV12-3/TRBV12-4|TRBJ2-3|NA
CASTPGTRTDTQYF
>TRBV7-3|TRBJ2-1|NA
CASRVAIGSSYNEQFF
>TRBV20-1|TRBJ2-1|few
CSASEQGHLNEQFF
>TRBV7-9|TRBJ1-4|few
CASDSATNEKLFF
>TRBV12-3/TRBV12-4|TRBJ1-6|NA
CASSYGTGRPLHF
>TRBV30|TRBJ2-7|few
CALDIVLSYEQYF
>TRBV5-1|TRBJ2-1|NA
CASSVVTGGPGDEQFF
>TRBV27|TRBJ1-5|few
CASSLRGRAQPQHF
>TRBV10-1|TRBJ2-1|NA
CASSRAGGYNEQFF
>TRBV12-3/TRBV12-4|TRBJ1-6|NA
CASSYIYSALHF
>TRBV6-2/TRBV6-3|TRBJ2-1|many
CASSARGSTVGGNEQFF
>TRBV7-2|TRBJ1-4|few
CASSKGLGQGGNEKLFF
>TRBV20-1|TRBJ2-7|few
CSARGSLAGGSSYEQYF
>TRBV6-1|TRBJ1-1|NA
CASSELIGGPTEAFF
>TRBV24-1|TRBJ2-1|NA
CATSDLGQTSNEQFF
>TRBV7-9|TRBJ2-5|few
CASRPNQETQYF
>TRBV3-1|TRBJ2-7|NA
CASSQGHTSYEQYF
>TRBV20-1|TRBJ2-7|NA
CSAPGDSGTNEQYF
>TRBV25-1|TRBJ2-7|NA
CASSAGSLYEQYF
>TRBV6-2/TRBV6-3|TRBJ1-1|NA
CASRTSRRQVLTEAFF
>TRBV5-1|TRBJ1-1|NA
CASSFGPQGVEAFF
>TRBV30|TRBJ2-3|many
CAWTGTGVLDTQYF
>TRBV11-2|TRBJ2-2|few
CASSLYQGSTGELFF
>TRBV5-1|TRBJ2-2|few
CASNAGDTGELFF
>TRBV27|TRBJ2-7|many
CASTPLGQGSYEQYF
>TRBV5-1|TRBJ1-2|many
CASSTGGRGGYTF
>TRBV6-5|TRBJ2-3|NA
CASSYSGLVAIVTDTQYF
>TRBV6-1|TRBJ1-6|NA
CASSPTGTAYNSPLHF
>TRBV28|TRBJ2-1|NA
CASSLGFGTGRLNEQFF
>TRBV19|TRBJ2-1|once
CASSPLAGSYYEQFF
>TRBV11-2|TRBJ2-1|many
CASSLWAGDNEQFF
>TRBV5-1|TRBJ2-7|NA
CASSLGTGVVQEQYF
>TRBV20-1|TRBJ1-3|few
CSASSGGNTIYF